This TCR beta chain derives from a study of cytomegalovirus exposure and HLA in healthy donors. Profiled with immunoSEQ multiplex PCR; TCRdb holds only in-frame clones, not every one. The sample contains 150,000 to 250,000 clones, roughly 81% of which appear only once. This CDR3 comprises 16 residues. The germline V gene encodes CDR1 SGHRS and CDR2 YFSETQ. Trimming pared 0 bases from V and 0 bases from J, leaving 10 bases between. V is TRBV5-1 and J is TRBJ1-3; tentative D call: TRBD1 (5 bases). Sequencing input: PBMCs. The receptor was isolated from a woman in her 30s in good health and CMV-seronegative. CDR3 nucleotide sequence: TGCGCCAGCAGCTTGGAGCCAGGGAACTCTGGAAACACCATATATTTT. Amino acids: CASSLEPGNSGNTIYF.